The rows below give T cell receptor beta chains drawn from one sample of a study of blood T cells in healthy people across ages. TCRdb independently ran MiXCR on the 5' RACE reads; one entry per CDR3 protein. The sample holds approximately 1,100,000 distinct CDR3 sequences, 35% to 50% seen once. The material sequenced was blood. All receptors come from a woman in her fifties or sixties in good health. Each CDR3 is given with its conserved first and last residue. The D gene is left open where the match is weak. The size of a clone is reported for some rows only, either as once, few or many, or as a class for expanded clones.

D,size,V,J,DNA,CDR3
-,-,TRBV5-5,TRBJ2-7,TGTGCCAGCAGCCCCGCGGACGGAGCCTACGAGCAGTACTTC,CASSPADGAYEQYF
-,-,TRBV4-1,TRBJ1-1,TGCGCCAGCAGCCATAGTGGACAGCTGAACACTGAAGCTTTCTTT,CASSHSGQLNTEAFF
TRBD2,few,TRBV20-1,TRBJ2-3,TGCAGTGCCACGACTAGCGGGAGGTTCACAGATACGCAGTATTTT,CSATTSGRFTDTQYF
-,few,TRBV24-1,TRBJ2-3,TGTGCCACCAGTGAAGCGGGCGGGACGGATACGCAGTATTTT,CATSEAGGTDTQYF
-,few,TRBV5-1,TRBJ2-5,TGCGCCAGCAGCTTGAGCTTTGGCAGGGTAGAGACCCAGTACTTC,CASSLSFGRVETQYF
TRBD2,-,TRBV6-1,TRBJ2-1,TGTGCCGGTCGGACTAGCGGGAGAAATGAGCAGTTCTTC,CAGRTSGRNEQFF
TRBD2,once,TRBV19,TRBJ2-4,TGTGCCAGTAATCCACTAGCGGGAGTGGCCAAAAACATTCAGTACTTC,CASNPLAGVAKNIQYF
-,-,TRBV15,TRBJ2-7,TGTGCCACCAGCAGAGATGATGGGAGTCCCTACGAGCAGTACTTC,CATSRDDGSPYEQYF
-,-,TRBV10-3,TRBJ2-5,TGTGCCATCAATACACCGACCCAAGAGACCCAGTACTTC,CAINTPTQETQYF
TRBD1,few,TRBV5-1,TRBJ2-7,TGCGCCAGCAGCCCCCGGGACAGGAAGACCTACGAGCAGTACTTC,CASSPRDRKTYEQYF
-,-,TRBV2,TRBJ2-6,TGTGCCAGCAGTGGGACGACAACCTCTGGGGCCAACGTCCTGACTTTC,CASSGTTTSGANVLTF
-,-,TRBV28,TRBJ2-1,TGTGCCAGCAGTTTATCCGTCGATGATGAGCAGTTCTTC,CASSLSVDDEQFF
-,-,TRBV3-1,TRBJ2-3,TGTGCCAGCAGCCAAGGGGACCTATTAACAGATACGCAGTATTTT,CASSQGDLLTDTQYF
-,few,TRBV20-1,TRBJ2-3,TGCAGTGCTAGAGATACGACAGGTAGCACAGATACGCAGTATTTT,CSARDTTGSTDTQYF
-,few,TRBV7-8,TRBJ2-7,TGTGCCAGCAGCTATCCGGTGGGGGGAGGATCCTACGAGCAGTACTTC,CASSYPVGGGSYEQYF
-,few,TRBV2,TRBJ2-5,TGTGCCAGCAAGACAGAACAAGAGACCCAGTACTTC,CASKTEQETQYF
-,-,TRBV6-2/TRBV6-3,TRBJ1-5,TGTGCCAGCATGCGGAGCAATCAGCCCCAGCATTTT,CASMRSNQPQHF
TRBD1,-,TRBV9,TRBJ2-1,TGTGCCAGCAGCGTTTTCTGGACAGGGAACAATGAGCAGTTCTTC,CASSVFWTGNNEQFF
-,few,TRBV11-1,TRBJ2-3,TGTGCCAGCAGCTTCGGACGGGCCCCAGATACGCAGTATTTT,CASSFGRAPDTQYF
TRBD1,-,TRBV29-1,TRBJ2-2,TGCAGCGTGTTGACAGGGGGCCCCGGGGAGCTGTTTTTT,CSVLTGGPGELFF
-,-,TRBV9,TRBJ1-2,TGTGCCAGCCACGTAGGTCCAGACTACTATGGCTACACCTTC,CASHVGPDYYGYTF